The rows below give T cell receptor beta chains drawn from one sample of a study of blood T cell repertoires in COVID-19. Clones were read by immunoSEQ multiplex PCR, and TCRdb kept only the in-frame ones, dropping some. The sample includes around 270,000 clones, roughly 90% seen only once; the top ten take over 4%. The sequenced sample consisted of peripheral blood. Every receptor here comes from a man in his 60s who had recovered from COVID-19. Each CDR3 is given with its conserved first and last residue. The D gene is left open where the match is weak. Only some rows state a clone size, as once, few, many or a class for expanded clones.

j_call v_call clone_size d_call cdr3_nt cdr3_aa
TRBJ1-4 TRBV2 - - TGTGCCAGCAGTGAAGCGAGGGCCGAAAAACTGTTTTTT CASSEARAEKLFF
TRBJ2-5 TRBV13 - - TGTGCCAGCAGCTTCCTTCTAGCGCGCGAGACCCAGTACTTC CASSFLLARETQYF
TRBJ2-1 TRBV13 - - TGTGCCAGCAGCTTACGATACTTTGGGGGGAGGAATGAGCAGTTCTTC CASSLRYFGGRNEQFF
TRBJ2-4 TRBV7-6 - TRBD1 TGTGCCAGCAGCTTCGGCCGGCGGACAGGCAGCTCAAAAAACATTCAGTACTTC CASSFGRRTGSSKNIQYF
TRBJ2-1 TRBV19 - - TGTGCCAGTAGTCGCCTGCCACCTAGCGTGACCTCCTACAATGAGCAGTTCTTC CASSRLPPSVTSYNEQFF
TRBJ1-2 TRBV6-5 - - TGTGCCAGCAGTTTTGCCCGGGACTATGGCTACACCTTC CASSFARDYGYTF
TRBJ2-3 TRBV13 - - TGTGCCAGCAGCTTAGCCAGGGCTACGCAGTATTTT CASSLARATQYF
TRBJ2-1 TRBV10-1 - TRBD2 TGCGCCAGCAGTCCTCGGGGGGGAAACAATGAGCAGTTCTTC CASSPRGGNNEQFF
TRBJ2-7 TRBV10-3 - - TGTGCCATCAGTGAGGGGGGGACCTACGAGCAGTACTTC CAISEGGTYEQYF
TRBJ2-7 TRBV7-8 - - TGTGCCAGCAGCCCCGAGGATTCCTACGAGCAGTACTTC CASSPEDSYEQYF
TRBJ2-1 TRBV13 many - TGTGCCAGCAGCTTAGGCGAGAACAATGAGCAGTTCTTC CASSLGENNEQFF
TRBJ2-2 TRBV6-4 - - TGTGCCAGCAGTGACGGACAGACGGCCGGGGAGCTGTTTTTT CASSDGQTAGELFF
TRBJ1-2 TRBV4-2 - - TGTGCCAGCAGCCAAGATTCTCGACAGGCGCTCTATGGCTACACCTTC CASSQDSRQALYGYTF
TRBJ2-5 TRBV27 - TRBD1 TGTGCCAGCTGGGATCCGACAGGGCAAGAGACCCAGTACTTC CASWDPTGQETQYF
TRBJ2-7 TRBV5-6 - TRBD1 TGTGCCAGCAGCTTAAGACAGGGGGCATTCTACGAGCAGTACTTC CASSLRQGAFYEQYF
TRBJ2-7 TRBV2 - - TGTGCCAGCAACTACAGGGAAATTTCCTACGAGCAGTACTTC CASNYREISYEQYF
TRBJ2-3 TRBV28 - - TGTGCCAGCAGGGGAGGGGGTGATACGCAGTATTTT CASRGGGDTQYF
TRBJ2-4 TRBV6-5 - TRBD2 TGTGCCAGCGGCGTCGCAGCGGGGGCCAAAAACATTCAGTACTTC CASGVAAGAKNIQYF
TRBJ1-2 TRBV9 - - TGTGCCAGCAGCCAGAAACACGGACAGATTAACTATGGCTACACCTTC CASSQKHGQINYGYTF
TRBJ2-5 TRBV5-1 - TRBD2 TGCGCCAGCAGGCCTGGACTAGCCGGCATCGAGACCCAGTACTTC CASRPGLAGIETQYF
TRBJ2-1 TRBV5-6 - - TGTGCCAGCAGCTACAGGAGGGACGGGTACAATGAGCAGTTCTTC CASSYRRDGYNEQFF
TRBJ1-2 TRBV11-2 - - TGTGCCAGCAGCAACGAGGGGGTAGAGATCCACACCTTC CASSNEGVEIHTF
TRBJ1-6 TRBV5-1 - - TGCGCCAGCAGCTTGAACAGGAATAATTCACCCCTCCACTTT CASSLNRNNSPLHF
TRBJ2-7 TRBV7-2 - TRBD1 TGTGCCAGCAGCTTCGACAGGGCCTACGAGCAGTACTTC CASSFDRAYEQYF
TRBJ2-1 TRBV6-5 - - TGTGCCACCTTCAAGACGGGTGCCTACAATGAGCAGTTCTTC CATFKTGAYNEQFF
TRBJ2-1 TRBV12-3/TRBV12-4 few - TGTGCCAGCAGTTTCTCGCGAGAGCAGTTCTTC CASSFSREQFF
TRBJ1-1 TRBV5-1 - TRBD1 TGCGCCAGCAGCTTACAGGGGGTGACTGAAGCTTTCTTT CASSLQGVTEAFF
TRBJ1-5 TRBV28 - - TGTGCCAGCAAAATGGGGGGGCCTCAGCCCCAGCATTTT CASKMGGPQPQHF
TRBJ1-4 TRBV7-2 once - TGTGCCAGCAGCTTCAAGGGTCGGGATAATGAAAAACTGTTTTTT CASSFKGRDNEKLFF
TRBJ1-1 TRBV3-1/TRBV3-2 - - TGTGCCAGCAGCCAAGTTCAGGCAACTGAAGCTTTCTTT CASSQVQATEAFF
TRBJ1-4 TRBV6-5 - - TGTGCCAGCAGTTACTCGAGTGGCGGAAAACTGTTTTTT CASSYSSGGKLFF
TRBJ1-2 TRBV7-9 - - TGTGCCAGCAGGAGGCTGGAGGTTGTGGAATATGGCTACACCTTC CASRRLEVVEYGYTF
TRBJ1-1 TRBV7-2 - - TGTGCCAGCAGCCAAAAGGCAGGGACTGAAGCTTTCTTT CASSQKAGTEAFF
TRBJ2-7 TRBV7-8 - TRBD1 TGTGCCAGCAGCCTCCGACAGGGAGCCAACGAGCAGTACTTC CASSLRQGANEQYF
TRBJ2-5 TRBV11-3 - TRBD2 TGTGCCAGCAGCCGGGGGGATAAAGAGACCCAGTACTTC CASSRGDKETQYF
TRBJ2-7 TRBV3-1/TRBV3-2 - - TGTGCCAGCAGCCGCGCCACTAGCGAGCAGTACTTC CASSRATSEQYF
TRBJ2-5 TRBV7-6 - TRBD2 TGTGCCAGCAGCTTAAAATCCGGACTAGCGGGAGAGACCCAGTACTTC CASSLKSGLAGETQYF
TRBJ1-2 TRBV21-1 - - TGTGCCAGCAGCATATTGAGGGATGGCTACACCTTC CASSILRDGYTF
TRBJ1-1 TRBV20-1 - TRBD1 TGCAGTGTCACGACAGGGGGTGAAGCTTTCTTT CSVTTGGEAFF
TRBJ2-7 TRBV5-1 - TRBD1 TGCGCCAGCAGCACCACACGGACAGGGGGCTTCGAGCAGTACTTC CASSTTRTGGFEQYF
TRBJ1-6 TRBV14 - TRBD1 TGTGCCAGCAGCCAAGATCGACGACAGGGAGCCTCACCCCTCCACTTT CASSQDRRQGASPLHF
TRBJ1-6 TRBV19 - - TGTGCCAGTAGTATTAGACCACAGATGCCTATTAATTCACCCCTCCACTTT CASSIRPQMPINSPLHF
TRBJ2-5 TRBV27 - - TGTGCCAGCACGAACTCTAAAGAGACCCAGTACTTC CASTNSKETQYF
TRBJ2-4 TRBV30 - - TGTGCCTGGACTGAACAGGTCAAAAACATTCAGTACTTC CAWTEQVKNIQYF
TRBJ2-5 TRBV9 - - TGTGCCAGCAGCGCCAAAAAGGGGGGGTACCAAGAGACCCAGTACTTC CASSAKKGGYQETQYF
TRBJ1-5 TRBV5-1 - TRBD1 TGCGCCAGCAGCCAACCGGGACAGGGGAGGCAGCCCCAGCATTTT CASSQPGQGRQPQHF
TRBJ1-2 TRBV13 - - TGTGCCAGCAGCCCAAAATACGACAGAGACTATGGCTACACCTTC CASSPKYDRDYGYTF
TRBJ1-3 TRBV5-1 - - TGCGCCAGCCGCAGAGGGTCTGGAAACACCATATATTTT CASRRGSGNTIYF
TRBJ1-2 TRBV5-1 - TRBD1 TGCGCCAGCAGCTTCGGGACAGGGTTCTCGTCAGTTCGCGGCTACACCTTC CASSFGTGFSSVRGYTF
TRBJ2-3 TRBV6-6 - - TGTGCCAGCAGTTACTGGCCGTCCACAGATACGCAGTATTTT CASSYWPSTDTQYF